The 17 T cell receptor beta chains reported below all come from one sample, sequenced in a study of regulatory T cells in long-lasting Graves disease (dated by TCRdb to the early 2020s). Library creation used multiplex PCR. Data came from an Illumina HiSeq 4000. iRepertoire HTBI primers and Arm-PCR amplification of CDR3 regions were used to construct TCR beta libraries. In-frame beta chains were kept once TCRdb had trimmed the public reads at Q25 with fastp and called clones with MiXCR. CDR3 protein duplicates are merged, each entry listing the most common genes and DNA. This sample holds 200,000 to 250,000 distinct CDR3 sequences; about 19% were observed only once. The ten largest make up approximately 15% of the sample. The time point label, read with the paper, signifies: newly diagnosed GD, antithyroid drugs for less than 3 months. For both TCR sequencing and RNA sequencing, RNA was extracted from PBMCs in TRIzol.

Material: peripheral blood mononuclear cells (PBMCs), obtained at new diagnosis, from a patient treated with antithyroid drugs. These receptor sequences come from a female donor with Graves disease.

The chain couples TRBV5-4 to TRBJ2-5, with D possibly being TRBD2 (6 bases). This CDR3 has 16 residues. In germline, CDR1 is SGHNT, CDR2 YYREEE (reference sequence). V was shortened by 5 bases and J by 1 base, with 18 bases between the two germline ends. This CDR3 is CASRAGKGSIQETQYF. The CDR3 nucleotides read TGTGCCAGCAGGGCGGGGAAAGGGAGTATCCAAGAGACCCAGTACTTC.

The sample holds a few counts of this clonotype. This CDR3 is CASSDTGTSYNEQFF. CDR3 DNA sequence: TGCGCCAGCAGTGATACAGGGACTTCTTACAATGAGCAGTTCTTC. J is TRBJ2-1 and V is TRBV10-2; D could derive from TRBD1 or TRBD2 (6 bases each). The CDR3 is 15 residues long. V gave up 3 bases and J gave up 4 bases, with 13 bases separating them. The germline V gene has CDR1 WSHSY and CDR2 SAAADI.

This clonotype was seen a handful of times. The V and J genes are TRBV18 and TRBJ1-4; no reliable D call. The germline gives CDR1 KGHSH, CDR2 LQKENI. V was shortened by 3 bases and J by 1 base, with 12 bases between the two germline ends. This CDR3 has 16 amino acids. The CDR3 DNA follows: TGTGCCAGCTCACCTCGAGGGATAGGAACTAATGAAAAACTGTTTTTT. Protein product: CASSPRGIGTNEKLFF.

At least ten counts were recorded for this clonotype. The J gene is TRBJ2-7, the V gene TRBV7-2; 8 bases line up with TRBD2. Trimming at V came to 0 bases and at J to 8 bases, leaving 9 bases not matched to a gene. Germline V CDR1 and CDR2: SGHTA, FQGNSA. This CDR3 has 15 amino acids. CDR3 sequence reads: CASSLAERELRKQYF. The CDR3 DNA reads TGTGCCAGCAGCTTAGCGGAGCGGGAGCTCCGGAAGCAGTACTTC.

There are many counts of this clonotype. The chain is built from TRBV3-1 and TRBJ1-5; TRBD1 aligns across 7 bases. Germline V gene sequence: CDR1 LGHDT, CDR2 YNNKEL (reference sequence). V was clipped by 2 bases and J by 6 bases; unmatched bases: 4. This CDR3 spans 14 amino acids. The CDR3 reads CASSQSEGAQPQHF. CDR3 nucleotide sequence: TGTGCCAGCAGCCAAAGTGAGGGGGCTCAGCCCCAGCATTTT.

This chain joins TRBV25-1 and TRBJ2-5, with 8 nucleotides matching TRBD1. Germline V gene lookup returns CDR1 MGHDK and CDR2 SYGVNS. The CDR3 length is 13 residues. The J segment lost 6 bases and the V segment lost 4 bases, leaving 4 bases of the junction unmatched. Here the CDR3 DNA reads TGTGCCAGCAGTGGGACAGGGAAAAAGACCCAGTACTTC. It translates to CASSGTGKKTQYF.

Comment on this clonotype: A much larger clonotype is one base distant, so this may be a read error. The CDR3 coding sequence is TGTGCCAGCAACTTCCGGGACAGGGCGGGTGCCGAGCAGTACTTC. Translating gives CASNFRDRAGAEQYF. The chain employs TRBV7-2 and TRBJ2-7; the match to TRBD1 covers 9 bases. The V gene's germline CDR1 is SGHTA and CDR2 FQGNSA. The V and J ends lost 7 bases and 6 bases, in that order; junction bases with no gene match: 13. This CDR3 is 15 amino acids long.

The genes are TRBV25-1 and TRBJ1-4; possibly TRBD1 for D (5 bases). The CDR3 sequence is 15 residues long. V gave up 4 bases and J gave up 8 bases, with 17 bases separating them. Germline values: CDR1 MGHDK, CDR2 SYGVNS. CDR3 nucleotide sequence: TGTGCCAGCAGTGCCCGGGACCGACCCTCGGAAAAACTGTTTTTT. This sequence encodes CASSARDRPSEKLFF.

This clonotype was seen a handful of times. At one of its ends the junction is not consistent with the germline gene, which may arise from a read error. This chain links TRBV15 with TRBJ2-7, with 7 bases identical to TRBD2. Germline V gene sequence: CDR1 LNHNV, CDR2 YYDKDF (reference sequence). The CDR3 runs 18 residues. The CDR3 sequence is CATSREGIGLREFDERYF. The CDR3 nucleotides read TGTGCCACCAGCAGAGAGGGCATAGGATTGCGGGAGTTCGACGAGCGGTACTTC.

This clonotype occurred many times. This chain uses TRBV7-2 with TRBJ2-7; 8 bases fit TRBD1. CDR3 length: 15 residues. V lost 5 bases and J lost 5; bases outside the gene matches: 11. Germline CDR1 SGHTA, CDR2 FQGNSA. This CDR3 reads CASSRPDRASHEQYF. CDR3 bases: TGTGCCAGCAGCCGTCCGGACAGGGCGTCCCACGAGCAGTACTTC.

This clonotype was detected many times. The gene calls are TRBV7-3 and TRBJ2-7; 8 bases agree with TRBD2. The junction had 5 bases not matched to a gene; V was cut back by 2 bases and J by 5 bases. The CDR3 sequence is 14 residues long. Per germline, CDR1 SGHTA and CDR2 FQGTGA. CDR3 amino acids: CASSLAGGFDEQYF. The DNA for the CDR3 is TGTGCCAGCAGCTTAGCGGGAGGTTTCGACGAGCAGTACTTC.

This clonotype has ten or more counts. The V and J genes are TRBV18 and TRBJ2-3; 7 nucleotides line up with TRBD1. The CDR3 covers 15 residues. The ends lost 7 bases at V and 0 bases at J; junction bases unmatched: 7. The germline V gene encodes CDR1 KGHSH and CDR2 LQKENI. DNA of the CDR3: TGTGCCAGCTGCCGATCAGGGGGAAGCACAGATACGCAGTATTTT. It encodes CASCRSGGSTDTQYF. The entire variable domain, with the rest obtained from reference TRBV18 and TRBJ2-3, is as follows: NAGVMQNPRHLVRRRGQEARLRCSPMKGHSHVYWYRQLPEEGLKFMVYLQKENIIDESGMPKERFSAEFPKEGPSILRIQQVVRGDSAAYFCASCRSGGSTDTQYFGPGTRLTVL.

To note about this clonotype: A far larger clone lies a single base away; this is likely a read error. This chain uses TRBV7-9 with TRBJ2-7, with D perhaps given as TRBD1 or TRBD2 (6 bases each). Trimming pared 2 bases from V and 6 bases from J, leaving 14 bases between. Germline values: CDR1 SEHNR, CDR2 FQNEAQ (reference sequence). There are 14 residues in the CDR3. CDR3 protein: CASSLWGGQLEQYF. The CDR3 bases are TGTGCCAGCAGCTTATGGGGAGGACAGCTCGAGCAGTACTTC.

Here the CDR3 DNA reads TGTGCCAGCAGCGCATCTGGAGGGGCCGGCGAAAAACTGTTTTTT. It is translated as CASSASGGAGEKLFF. V is TRBV25-1 and J is TRBJ1-4, with D perhaps matching TRBD1 (5 bases). Germline loops: CDR1 MGHDK, CDR2 SYGVNS. Trimming shortened V by 6 bases and J by 8 bases, and 19 bases separated the two germline ends. The CDR3 contains 15 residues. The variable domain in full, completed from reference TRBV25-1 and TRBJ1-4, reads EADIYQTPRYLVIGTGKKITLECSQTMGHDKMYWYQQDPGMELHLIHYSYGVNSTEKGDLSSESTVSRIRTEHFPLTLESARPSHTSQYLCASSASGGAGEKLFFGSGTQLSVL.

Ten or more counts support this clonotype. This chain links TRBV13 with TRBJ2-3; TRBD2 agrees at 8 bases. Germline V gene lookup returns CDR1 PRHDT and CDR2 FYEKMQ (reference sequence). V shed 5 bases and J 3 bases; nucleotides not matched to a gene: 7. The CDR3 runs to 15 residues. Here the CDR3 DNA reads TGTGCCAGCAGCGACAGAGCGGGGGAGACAGATACGCAGTATTTT. It yields the protein CASSDRAGETDTQYF.

The table lists this clonotype with many counts. The chain combines TRBV2 with TRBJ2-7; TRBD2 matches at 8 bases. Germline V gives CDR1 SNHLY, CDR2 FYNNEI. After removal of 5 bases from V and 1 base from J, the junction contained 10 bases not matched to a gene. CDR3 size: 16 residues. CDR3 sequence: CASSRTSRGASYEQYF. For the CDR3, the DNA is TGTGCCAGCAGTAGGACTAGCCGAGGTGCTTCCTACGAGCAGTACTTC.

This clonotype was seen many times. The chain employs TRBV24-1 and TRBJ2-1, with D tentatively TRBD1 or TRBD2 (5 bases each). The CDR3 totals 17 residues. Trimming took 3 bases from V and 7 from J, leaving 21 bases between them. Per germline, CDR1 KGHDR and CDR2 SFDVKD. CDR3: CATSDRLGADSGNEQFF. CDR3 nucleotides: TGTGCCACCAGTGATCGCCTCGGGGCCGATTCAGGGAATGAGCAGTTCTTC.